This T cell receptor beta chain is drawn from a study of T cells in Graves' hyperthyroidism and ophthalmopathy. As for the study in general: Sampling of peripheral blood happened at initial diagnosis, prior to any treatment.

Amplification targeted TCR beta CDR3 regions from RNA transcripts. The HTBI set primed first-round TCR CDR3 RT-PCR. TCRdb re-called the multiplex PCR reads with MiXCR, one entry per CDR3 protein. This repertoire shows approximately 600,000 distinct CDR3 sequences, less than 25% found once; its top ten account for under 35%. Comment on this clonotype: Its antigen is unknown.

Uncontrolled infections, other autoimmune diseases, pregnancy or lactation led to exclusion of patients. PBMCs were obtained from 10 ml fresh peripheral blood. Study-level points and caveats: The model forecast ophthalmopathy, anticipating it by a median around 6.5 months before onset.

Trimming pared 3 bases from V and 2 bases from J, leaving 13 bases between. The CDR3 runs 15 residues. CDR1 KGHDR and CDR2 SFDVKD come from the germline V gene. The source material was blood. The receptor comes from a young man with Graves' ophthalmopathy. This chain uses TRBV24-1 with TRBJ2-7; D might be TRBD1 or TRBD2, each matching 5 bases. The CDR3 DNA reads as TGTGCCACCAGTGATGGGGGTGGACTCGCCTACGAGCAGTACTTC. This encodes CATSDGGGLAYEQYF.